This T cell receptor (beta chain) is drawn from a study of shared clonotypes between healthy human individuals. Libraries were prepared by immunoSEQ multiplex PCR; TCRdb keeps only in-frame clonotypes and omits some of them. The data contain about 2.4 million clones, roughly 93% of them singletons. Memory CD4+ cells were the fraction left after CD45RA+ naive selection. Germline lookup yields CDR1 SGHVS and CDR2 FQNEAQ. The length of the CDR3 is 15 residues. With V trimmed by 1 base and J by 3 bases, 6 bases remained unmatched. The chain joins TRBV7-8 to TRBJ2-7; 7 bases map to TRBD2. The source is a man aged 18 to 30 in good health. Some clones in this sample may be carry-over from other donors' samples. The specimen was naive CD4+ T cells from PBMCs. As to subset: CD45RA+ positively selected. This CDR3 is CASSLVSLADYEQYF. DNA of the CDR3: TGTGCCAGCAGCTTAGTAAGTCTAGCGGACTACGAGCAGTACTTC.